This TCR beta chain was sequenced during a study of PD-1 blockade in classical Hodgkin lymphoma. As to time point: cycle 4 day 1 (C4D1), after five to seven weeks of nivolumab. There was relapse after autologous stem cell transplantation in every patient, and there was variation in brentuximab vedotin exposure. The V gene lost 0 bases and the J gene lost 5 bases, with 4 bases spanning the gap. Germline V gene data show CDR1 as SGDLS and CDR2 as YYNGEE. The CDR3 covers 12 residues. Sequenced by immunoSEQ multiplex PCR; TCRdb stores in-frame clones only, minus some. This table holds 23,000 or so clones, around 68% found once.

The V call is TRBV9, the J call TRBJ2-3; the D is unclear. This sequence was found in a human donor with classical Hodgkin lymphoma. The sequenced sample was peripheral blood mononuclear cells (PBMCs), obtained before the fourth cycle of nivolumab. CDR3 bases: TGTGCCAGCAGCGTAGAAGGAGATACGCAGTATTTT. Amino acid sequence: CASSVEGDTQYF.